One sample yielded the 29 T cell receptor beta chains listed below, sequenced in a study of CD4+ T cells in melanoma. Method: immunoSEQ multiplex PCR; TCRdb's copy keeps in-frame clones and lacks some. In the table there are some 110,000 clones, about 92% of which are singletons. Sequenced sample: peripheral blood. The receptors stem from a human donor with melanoma.

The chain couples TRBV28 to TRBJ1-1; 8 positions match TRBD1. The V segment lost 3 bases and the J segment 5 bases; nucleotides outside the gene matches: 8. Looked up from germline, CDR1 is MDHEN and CDR2 is SYDVKM. This CDR3 region has 15 residues. The CDR3 reads CASSFPTGQGTEAFF. CDR3 in DNA: TGTGCCAGCAGTTTCCCCACCGGACAGGGAACTGAAGCTTTCTTT.

The chain recombines TRBV4-2 with TRBJ2-3; D assignment may be TRBD1 or TRBD2 (7 bases each). V was clipped by 0 bases and J by 4 bases, with 14 bases between them. The germline gives CDR1 LGHNA, CDR2 YNFKEQ. This CDR3 spans 16 amino acids. The CDR3 DNA is TGTGCCAGCAGCCAAGAACGGCAGGGGGGGGCAGATACGCAGTATTTT. It is translated as CASSQERQGGADTQYF.

The chain uses TRBV15 and TRBJ1-2, with 7 bases that match TRBD1. The CDR3 has 16 amino acids. V lost 1 base and J lost 6; bases outside the gene matches: 11. Germline-derived CDR1 and CDR2 are LNHNV and YYDKDF (reference sequence). The CDR3 DNA reads TGTGCCACCAGCAGAGGGGGGGGTACAGGGGCGGATGGCTACACCTTC. Amino acid sequence: CATSRGGGTGADGYTF.

The chain recombines TRBV7-2 with TRBJ2-1; 9 bases are shared with TRBD2. Trimming cost V 3 bases and J 6 bases; bases outside gene matches: 6. The length of the CDR3 is 15 residues. Germline assignment: CDR1 SGHTA and CDR2 FQGNSA. CDR3 coding DNA: TGTGCCAGCAGCTTTAATGCGGGAGGGCTCAATGAGCAGTTCTTC. Its translation is CASSFNAGGLNEQFF.

V gene TRBV10-2 combines with J gene TRBJ2-5; D might be TRBD1 (6 bases). The CDR3 is 14 residues long. The V end lost 5 bases, the J end lost 4 bases, and 14 bases lay between the germline ends. Looked up from germline, CDR1 is WSHSY and CDR2 is SAAADI. The CDR3 nucleotides read TGCGCCAGCAGTACGACAGGTAGTATAGAGACCCAGTACTTC. Encoded protein: CASSTTGSIETQYF.

V and J are TRBV30 and TRBJ1-5, with D perhaps TRBD1 (6 bases). The CDR3 is made up of 14 amino acids. Germline assignment: CDR1 GTSNPN and CDR2 SVGIG (reference sequence). V was cut by 3 bases and J by 6 bases, with 15 bases left in between. The CDR3: CAWSPTGFGQPQHF. Written as DNA, the CDR3 is TGTGCCTGGAGCCCCACAGGGTTTGGTCAGCCCCAGCATTTT.

The V and J genes are TRBV30 and TRBJ1-2, with unresolved D. The CDR3 runs to 14 residues. Germline-derived CDR1 and CDR2 are GTSNPN and SVGIG (reference sequence). Between the trimmed V and J ends, which lost 3 bases and 3 bases, there was a span of 14 bases. This chain's CDR3 is CAWSLGPGDYGYTF. The CDR3 DNA is TGTGCCTGGAGCCTGGGTCCCGGGGACTATGGCTACACCTTC.

This clone has a handful of counts. The V call is TRBV11-3, the J call TRBJ2-5; maybe TRBD2 (5 bases). Trimming cost V 3 bases and J 7 bases, with 12 bases left between them. This CDR3 spans 13 amino acids. The V gene's germline CDR1 is SGHNT and CDR2 YENEEA. This CDR3 reads CASSLGDRATQYF. CDR3 nucleotide sequence: TGTGCCAGCAGCTTGGGAGATCGGGCGACCCAGTACTTC. The full variable domain, in which reference TRBV11-3 and TRBJ2-5 provide the parts outside the CDR3, is EAGVVQSPRYKIIEKKQPVAFWCNPISGHNTLYWYLQNLGQGPELLIRYENEEAVDDSQLPKDRFSAERLKGVDSTLKIQPAELGDSAVYLCASSLGDRATQYFGPGTRLLVL.

The chain uses TRBV28 and TRBJ1-2; no clear D gene. This CDR3 is built from 11 residues. Per germline, CDR1 MDHEN and CDR2 SYDVKM. Trimming took off 9 bases at V and 7 bases at J, with 12 bases between the two ends. The CDR3: CASSGSSGYTF. DNA for the CDR3: TGTGCCAGTTCCGGTTCAAGTGGCTACACCTTC.

CDR3 loop: CASSPNLGNTEAFF. The CDR3 DNA reads as TGTGCCAGCAGCCCCAATCTAGGTAACACTGAAGCTTTCTTT. The chain recombines TRBV9 with TRBJ1-1, with D unresolved. The CDR3 sequence is 14 residues long. CDR1 SGDLS and CDR2 YYNGEE come from the germline V gene. The V and J ends lost 4 bases and 2 bases respectively, with 12 bases between them.

The chain joins TRBV9 to TRBJ2-4; the D gene is possibly TRBD1 (5 bases). V was shortened by 4 bases and J by 9 bases, with 20 bases between the two germline ends. The CDR3 loop spans 15 amino acids. Per the germline V gene, CDR1 is SGDLS and CDR2 is YYNGEE. DNA for the CDR3: TGTGCCAGCAGCCCTCGCTGGGGCGCAGGTGCCATTCAGTACTTC. Translated, it gives CASSPRWGAGAIQYF.

The chain joins TRBV7-9 to TRBJ1-1, with unresolved D. The CDR3 covers 13 residues. Germline V CDR1 and CDR2: SEHNR, FQNEAQ (reference sequence). V lost 2 bases and J 2 bases, leaving 6 bases between the germline ends. Here the CDR3 reads CASSLTQNTEAFF. The CDR3 coding sequence is TGTGCCAGCAGCTTAACTCAAAACACTGAAGCTTTCTTT.

This chain links TRBV7-8 with TRBJ2-4; TRBD2 agrees at 10 bases. In germline, CDR1 is SGHVS, CDR2 FQNEAQ. There are 15 residues in the CDR3. With 5 bases clipped from V and 7 bases from J, the junction kept 8 bases outside the gene matches. Here the CDR3 DNA reads TGTGCCAGCAGCCCTTCTAGCGGGAGTAACAACATTCAGTACTTC. Protein: CASSPSSGSNNIQYF.

J is TRBJ2-2 and V is TRBV7-9; TRBD1 matches at 9 bases. Germline V gene data show CDR1 as SEHNR and CDR2 as FQNEAQ (reference sequence). The CDR3 runs to 15 residues. V gave up 2 bases and J gave up 3 bases; unmatched junction bases: 1. CDR3 protein: CASSLWDRDTGELFF. DNA of the CDR3: TGTGCCAGCAGCTTATGGGACAGGGACACCGGGGAGCTGTTTTTT.

The CDR3 DNA sequence: TGTGCCAGCAGCTTAGTCGTGGGGGTTATAGGCGAGCAGTACTTC. It codes for CASSLVVGVIGEQYF. This rearrangement joins TRBV7-9 to TRBJ2-7; possibly TRBD1 or TRBD2 for D (5 bases each). This CDR3 is 15 amino acids long. The V gene's germline CDR1 is SEHNR and CDR2 FQNEAQ (reference sequence). V was pared by 1 base and J by 6 bases, with 16 bases between.

As to this clone: No conserved phenylalanine or tryptophan is present at the end of the CDR3, so a read error is the likely explanation. It is unclear where the CDR3 begins or ends on the DNA, so no DNA is shown, and the CDR3 is as TCRdb lists it. The rearrangement uses TRBV3-1 (or the pseudogene TRBV3-2) and TRBJ2-4; TRBD2 is taken as the D call from the table, unchecked against the DNA. CDR1 is LGHDT and CDR2 is YNNKEL in the germline V gene (reference sequence). The CDR3 comprises 8 residues, both ends counted. The CDR3 is CASSQDSV.

The rearrangement uses TRBV7-9 and TRBJ2-3; D may be TRBD1 (7 bases). Trimming removed 8 bases from V and 3 bases from J, with 15 bases in between. Germline CDR1 SEHNR, CDR2 FQNEAQ (reference sequence). The CDR3 is made up of 14 amino acids. CDR3 bases: TGTGCCAGCCGGGCAGGGGGGATGACAGATACGCAGTATTTT. Translating it yields CASRAGGMTDTQYF.

The chain is built from TRBV6-6 and TRBJ2-1, with 12 bases identical to TRBD2. Looked up from germline, CDR1 is MNHNY and CDR2 is SVGAGI (reference sequence). V lost 6 bases to trimming and J lost 3 bases; unmatched junction nucleotides: 6. CDR3 size: 16 residues. CDR3 sequence: CASSSRLAGDYNEQFF. As DNA, the CDR3 is TGTGCCAGCAGCTCCAGACTAGCGGGGGACTACAATGAGCAGTTCTTC.

This clone appeared once. The rearrangement joins TRBV10-3 to TRBJ1-3, with TRBD1 matching 8 bases. The CDR3 sequence is 16 residues long. The junction had 7 bases not matched to a gene; V was cut back by 2 bases and J by 4 bases. Germline V CDR1 and CDR2: ENHRY, SYGVKD. The CDR3 DNA is TGTGCCATCAGTGAGACGACAGGGGCTTTAGGAAACACCATATATTTT. It yields the protein CAISETTGALGNTIYF.

The chain links TRBV7-9 to TRBJ2-5; a possible D gene is TRBD1 (6 bases). Trimming took 6 bases from V and 5 from J, leaving 19 bases between them. This CDR3 contains 15 residues. Germline V gives CDR1 SEHNR, CDR2 FQNEAQ (reference sequence). The CDR3 sequence: CASSYSLGQGETQYF. DNA of the CDR3: TGTGCCAGCAGTTACAGTTTGGGCCAGGGGGAGACCCAGTACTTC.

The chain is built from TRBV5-1 and TRBJ2-3; 8 bases are shared with TRBD1. Germline V CDR1 and CDR2: SGHRS, YFSETQ. J lost 2 bases, V lost 0 bases, and 8 bases had no gene match. The CDR3 consists of 17 residues. The CDR3 loop reads CASSLGGQGAFTDTQYF. In DNA, the CDR3 is TGCGCCAGCAGCTTGGGAGGCCAGGGGGCCTTCACAGATACGCAGTATTTT.

The CDR3, as DNA: TGTGCCTGGAGTGTGTGGGGAAACGAGCAGTACTTC. Translated, it gives CAWSVWGNEQYF. The V call is TRBV30, the J call TRBJ2-7; D not certain. CDR1 and CDR2 (germline): GTSNPN, SVGIG (reference sequence). CDR3 length: 12 residues. Trimming cost V 0 bases and J 5 bases, with 8 bases left between them. The full variable domain, in which reference TRBV30 and TRBJ2-7 provide the parts outside the CDR3, is SQTIHQWPATLVQPVGSPLSLECTVEGTSNPNLYWYRQAAGRGLQLLFYSVGIGQISSEVPQNLSASRPQDRQFILSSKKLLLSDSGFYLCAWSVWGNEQYFGPGTRLTVT.

This chain connects TRBV9 to TRBJ2-2; TRBD2 matches 7 bases. V lost 2 bases, J lost 5 bases, and 3 bases stayed unmatched. This CDR3 is 14 amino acids long. CDR1 SGDLS and CDR2 YYNGEE come from the germline V gene. CDR3 sequence reads: CASSVGGFTGELFF. The CDR3 nucleotides are TGTGCCAGCAGCGTCGGGGGGTTTACCGGGGAGCTGTTTTTT.

This clone showed up just once. The chain joins TRBV20-1 to TRBJ2-5; unclear D gene. This CDR3 region has 10 residues. Germline V lookup: CDR1 DFQATT, CDR2 SNEGSKA (reference sequence). Trimming took 3 bases from V and 1 from J, leaving 0 bases between them. The CDR3 region is CSASQETQYF. The CDR3 DNA is TGCAGTGCTAGCCAAGAGACCCAGTACTTC.

The chain carries TRBV6-5 and TRBJ2-5; 11 bases map to TRBD1. Germline V gives CDR1 MNHEY, CDR2 SVGAGI. The CDR3 is 14 residues long. J gave up 4 bases and V 5 bases, and 3 bases lay outside the gene matches. The CDR3 DNA reads as TGTGCCAGCAGTGGACAGGGGGCAGGAGAGACCCAGTACTTC. Its protein is CASSGQGAGETQYF.

The gene calls are TRBV6-6 and TRBJ2-2; no clear D gene. The V and J ends lost 5 bases and 7 bases respectively, with 11 bases between them. The CDR3 extends over 13 amino acids. Looked up from germline, CDR1 is MNHNY and CDR2 is SVGAGI (reference sequence). CDR3 bases: TGTGCCAGCAGTAGACGGAGAGGCGGGGAGCTGTTTTTT. Translated: CASSRRRGGELFF.

The chain combines TRBV9 with TRBJ2-1; possible D gene TRBD1, 5 bases. The germline V gene encodes CDR1 SGDLS and CDR2 YYNGEE. The V and J ends lost 0 bases and 6 bases respectively, with 10 bases between them. This CDR3 has 14 amino acids. The CDR3 region is CASSVADSLNEQFF. The CDR3 nucleotides read TGTGCCAGCAGCGTAGCAGACAGCCTCAATGAGCAGTTCTTC. Supplemented by reference TRBV9 and TRBJ2-1, the full variable domain reads DSGVTQTPKHLITATGQRVTLRCSPRSGDLSVYWYQQSLDQGLQFLIQYYNGEERAKGNILERFSAQQFPDLHSELNLSSLELGDSALYFCASSVADSLNEQFFGPGTRLTVL.

This clone was observed a single time. CDR3 region: CASSEPRDGSTDTQYF. The CDR3 DNA reads as TGTGCCAGCAGTGAACCGCGGGACGGAAGCACAGATACGCAGTATTTT. The chain is built from TRBV6-4 and TRBJ2-3, with D perhaps matching TRBD2 (6 bases). The germline V gene has CDR1 MRHNA and CDR2 SNTAGT. Between the trimmed V and J ends, which lost 3 bases and 0 bases, there was a span of 13 bases. The CDR3 contains 16 residues.

The V gene is TRBV7-2, the J gene TRBJ1-2; 7 bases are shared with TRBD1. Germline V gene sequence: CDR1 SGHTA, CDR2 FQGNSA. The CDR3 is 14 residues long. Losses at the gene ends were 4 bases for V and 2 bases for J; bases not matched to a gene: 4. For the CDR3, the DNA is TGTGCCAGCAGCTCGGACAGGACGAACTATGGCTACACCTTC. Its protein product is CASSSDRTNYGYTF.